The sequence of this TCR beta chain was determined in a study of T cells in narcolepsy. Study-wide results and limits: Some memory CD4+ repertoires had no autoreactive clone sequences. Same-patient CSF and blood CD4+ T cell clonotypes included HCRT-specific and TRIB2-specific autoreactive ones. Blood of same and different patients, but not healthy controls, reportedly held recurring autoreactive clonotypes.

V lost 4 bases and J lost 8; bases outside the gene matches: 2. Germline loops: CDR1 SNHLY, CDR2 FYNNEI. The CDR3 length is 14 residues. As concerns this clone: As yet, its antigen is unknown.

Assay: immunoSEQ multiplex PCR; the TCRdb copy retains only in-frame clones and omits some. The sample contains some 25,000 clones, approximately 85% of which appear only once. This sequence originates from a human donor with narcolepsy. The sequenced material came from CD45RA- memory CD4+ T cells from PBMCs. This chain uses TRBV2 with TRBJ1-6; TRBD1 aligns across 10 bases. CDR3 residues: CASSAGTGDSPLHF. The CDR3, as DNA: TGTGCCAGCAGTGCCGGGACAGGGGATTCACCCCTCCACTTT.